This TCR beta chain stems from a study of shared clonotypes between healthy human individuals. J was trimmed by 5 bases and V by 9 bases; bases with no gene match: 11. The CDR3 is made up of 15 amino acids. The germline CDR1 and CDR2 sequences are MNHNS and SASEGT. CD45RO+ cells went into CD8 memory alongside CCR7-negative CD45RA+ TemRA cells. Study results and limitations: Shared across a few donors were 4% to 6% of the naive CD4 clonotypes.

Genomic DNA of each subset was evenly split across several immunoSEQ plates. Using immunoSEQ multiplex PCR, the repertoire was profiled, and TCRdb retains in-frame clones only, with some absent. In the table there are some 690,000 clones, 90% of which are singletons. A single count supports this clone. The target antigen is unknown. The source of this sequence is a man aged 18 to 29 in good health. Some clones in this sample may be carry-over from other donors' samples. The sequenced material came from memory CD8+ T cells from PBMCs. The subset: CD45RO+ cells pooled with CCR7-negative TemRA cells. This chain links TRBV6-1 with TRBJ2-7, with TRBD1 matching 12 bases. CDR3 amino acids: CASRIRGQGAHEQYF. Here the CDR3 DNA reads TGTGCCAGTCGAATCCGGGGACAGGGGGCCCACGAGCAGTACTTC.